This entry lists 14 T cell receptor beta chains sequenced from one sample in a study of T-cell reconstitution after alpha-beta-depleted transplantation in children. The authors prepared the TCRbeta library with unique molecular identifiers. TCRdb ran MiXCR on the PCR reads and lists one entry per CDR3 protein. The sample records 540,000 or so distinct CDR3 sequences, roughly 23% being singletons. Sequencing used PBMCs, mostly from graft donor cells, obtained 360 days after TCRalphabeta/CD19-depleted stem cell transplant. The receptors originated from a boy less than two years old who had a stem cell transplant for acute myeloid leukemia, so the T cells may come from the graft donor.

The chain has TRBV5-5 and TRBJ2-5; TRBD1 might be the D (6 bases). The germline V and J ends were trimmed by 3 bases and 5 bases, with 14 bases remaining between them. The CDR3 spans 14 residues. The V gene's germline CDR1 is SGHKS and CDR2 YYEKEE (reference sequence). In DNA form, the CDR3 reads TGTGCCAGCAGCTCGCCGACAGGCCATGAGACCCAGTACTTC. It encodes CASSSPTGHETQYF.

The V and J genes are TRBV29-1 and TRBJ2-4; D possibly corresponds to TRBD2 (5 bases). The V end was cut by 4 bases, the J end by 1 base, with 11 bases between. Germline V CDR1 and CDR2: SQVTM, ANQGSEA. The CDR3 runs to 14 residues. This CDR3 reads CSVAEDSAKNIQYF. CDR3 in DNA: TGCAGCGTTGCGGAGGACTCCGCCAAAAACATTCAGTACTTC. Drawing the rest from reference TRBV29-1 and TRBJ2-4, the complete variable domain is SAVISQKPSRDICQRGTSLTIQCQVDSQVTMMFWYRQQPGQSLTLIATANQGSEATYESGFVIDKFPISRPNLTFSTLTVSNMSPEDSSIYLCSVAEDSAKNIQYFGAGTRLSVL.

This clonotype was recorded at least ten times. The rearrangement joins TRBV5-5 to TRBJ1-5; 7 nucleotides agree with TRBD1. Trimming at V came to 0 bases and at J to 9 bases, leaving 3 bases not matched to a gene. CDR1 is SGHKS and CDR2 is YYEKEE in the germline V gene (reference sequence). This CDR3 has 13 amino acids. The CDR3 DNA follows: TGTGCCAGCAGCTTGGAGACAGGGAGGCCCCAGCATTTT. It is translated as CASSLETGRPQHF.

This sequence joins TRBV29-1 and TRBJ2-5; D remains ambiguous. This CDR3 spans 14 amino acids. Looked up from germline, CDR1 is SQVTM and CDR2 is ANQGSEA. V lost 4 bases to trimming and J lost 8 bases, with 20 bases between them. The CDR3 is CSVAPRADLITQYF. The CDR3 DNA follows: TGCAGCGTTGCTCCCCGGGCGGACCTGATAACCCAGTACTTC.

This clonotype was detected many times. CDR3 sequence (DNA): TGTGCCAGCAGCCCAACGGGACAGACCTATGGCTACACCTTC. Amino acid sequence: CASSPTGQTYGYTF. The chain combines TRBV7-9 with TRBJ1-2; 7 bases are shared with TRBD1. Germline CDR1 reads SEHNR; CDR2 reads FQNEAQ (reference sequence). The V segment lost 5 bases and the J segment 4 bases; nucleotides outside the gene matches: 7. There are 14 residues in the CDR3.

This clonotype has a count of ten or more. The chain employs TRBV29-1 and TRBJ1-2, with D perhaps matching TRBD1 (6 bases). The CDR3 length is 14 residues. V lost 2 bases and J lost 4, with 14 bases in between. CDR1 is SQVTM and CDR2 is ANQGSEA in the germline V gene. In nucleotides, the CDR3 is TGCAGCGTTGAACAGTCAGGGGCACGCTATGGCTACACCTTC. Protein: CSVEQSGARYGYTF.

Only a few counts were recorded for this clonotype. The chain joins TRBV4-2 to TRBJ2-1; D is perhaps TRBD2 (6 bases). The V and J ends lost 4 bases and 4 bases respectively, with 17 bases between them. The CDR3 contains 16 residues. The germline V gene has CDR1 LGHNA and CDR2 YNFKEQ. Here the CDR3 DNA reads TGTGCCAGCAGCCCACCGGGTAGCGGTGAATACAATGAGCAGTTCTTC. It yields the protein CASSPPGSGEYNEQFF.

This chain connects TRBV20-1 to TRBJ1-1; D remains ambiguous. The CDR3 has 14 amino acids. The V gene lost 6 bases and the J gene lost 0 bases, with 14 bases spanning the gap. Germline-derived CDR1 and CDR2 are DFQATT and SNEGSKA (reference sequence). In DNA form, the CDR3 reads TGCAGTGCCCATCCCGGGATTATGAACACTGAAGCTTTCTTT. Protein product: CSAHPGIMNTEAFF.

This clonotype was picked up many times. The genes are TRBV30 and TRBJ2-5, with TRBD1 matching 8 bases. This CDR3 has 13 amino acids. Germline V gene data show CDR1 as GTSNPN and CDR2 as SVGIG (reference sequence). J gave up 5 bases and V 3 bases, and 5 bases lay outside the gene matches. CDR3 sequence reads: CAWRITGGETQYF. The DNA of the CDR3 is TGTGCCTGGAGGATTACAGGGGGGGAGACCCAGTACTTC.

This clonotype was seen at least ten times. In DNA form, the CDR3 reads TGTGCCAGCAGTCCTTCCTCTGACAGGGTGAATTCACCCCTCCACTTT. This encodes CASSPSSDRVNSPLHF. V usage is TRBV12-3 or TRBV12-4 and J usage is TRBJ1-6, with TRBD1 identical over 7 bases. The trim removed 5 bases at V and 7 bases at J, leaving 11 bases unmatched. The CDR3 is made up of 16 amino acids.

The chain links TRBV3-1 to TRBJ2-3, with D maybe TRBD2 (6 bases). This CDR3 region has 16 residues. V lost 4 bases to trimming and J lost 0 bases, with 14 bases between them. Germline lookup yields CDR1 LGHDT and CDR2 YNNKEL (reference sequence). The CDR3 protein is CASSLRRRDSTDTQYF. The CDR3 bases are TGTGCCAGCAGCCTCCGGCGGCGGGACAGCACAGATACGCAGTATTTT.

V is TRBV20-1 and J is TRBJ2-7, with 8 bases matching TRBD1. The CDR3 extends over 13 amino acids. V was pared by 2 bases and J by 3 bases, with 3 bases of the junction left unmatched. Germline assignment: CDR1 DFQATT and CDR2 SNEGSKA (reference sequence). CDR3 in amino acids: CSARRTGIYEQYV. Here the CDR3 DNA reads TGCAGTGCTAGAAGGACAGGGATCTACGAGCAGTACGTC.

DNA for the CDR3: TGCAGTGCTAGGGCTAGCGGGGGGCATACCTACGAGCAGTACGTC. Its protein product is CSARASGGHTYEQYV. The chain joins TRBV20-1 to TRBJ2-7; 11 nucleotides match TRBD2. CDR1 DFQATT and CDR2 SNEGSKA come from the germline V gene (reference sequence). Unmatched junction bases numbered 6, after V lost 3 bases and J lost 2 bases. The CDR3 totals 15 residues.

This clonotype turned up a few times. V is TRBV20-1 and J is TRBJ2-2, with 10 nucleotides matching TRBD2. J gave up 7 bases and V 5 bases, and 10 bases lay outside the gene matches. Germline assignment: CDR1 DFQATT and CDR2 SNEGSKA (reference sequence). The CDR3 runs 15 residues. The CDR3 DNA reads TGCAGTGCTCCGGGCCTAGCGGGGGTCGGCGGGGAGCTGTTTTTT. It codes for CSAPGLAGVGGELFF.